A single sample is the source of the 23 T cell receptor beta chains below, sequenced in a study of Ad26.COV2.S vaccination and SARS-CoV-2 variants. The repertoire was sequenced with immunoSEQ multiplex PCR; TCRdb's copy has only in-frame clones and lacks some. The sample lists some 420,000 clones; around 89% were seen once. Sample treatment: 15 to 20 received Ad26.COV2.S at low or high dose, single or two shots; 5 received placebo; per-sample allocation not given. Sampling occurred on day 63 after the first vaccine or placebo injection. Sequencing used peripheral blood, obtained in a trial of Ad26.COV2.S vaccine versus placebo. These receptors originate from a person between 18 and 65 years old who received the Ad26.COV2.S COVID-19 vaccine or a placebo.

The chain recombines TRBV11-2 with TRBJ1-1; 8 nucleotides align to TRBD1. Germline values: CDR1 SGHAT, CDR2 FQNNGV. CDR3 size: 14 residues. V was pared by 3 bases and J by 3 bases, with 3 bases of the junction left unmatched. This CDR3 is CASSLTGADTEAFF. The CDR3 DNA follows: TGTGCCAGCAGCTTGACAGGGGCGGACACTGAAGCTTTCTTT.

This clone was seen once. The CDR3 coding sequence is TGTGCCAGCAGCTTAGATGTGGGGGGGTCGAAGACCCAGTACTTC. It encodes CASSLDVGGSKTQYF. The chain carries TRBV7-2 and TRBJ2-5, with 7 nucleotides matching TRBD2. The V gene end was trimmed by 1 base and the J gene end by 6 bases; junction bases not matched to a gene: 8. This CDR3 is built from 15 residues. Germline loops: CDR1 SGHTA, CDR2 FQGNSA. The whole variable domain, filled in from reference TRBV7-2 and TRBJ2-5, reads GAGVSQSPSNKVTEKGKDVELRCDPISGHTALYWYRQSLGQGLEFLIYFQGNSAPDKSGLPSDRFSAERTGGSVSTLTIQRTQQEDSAVYLCASSLDVGGSKTQYFGPGTRLLVL.

CDR3 amino acids: CASSLAGMNTEAFF. DNA for the CDR3: TGCGCCAGCAGCTTGGCGGGAATGAACACTGAAGCTTTCTTT. The J gene is TRBJ1-1, the V gene TRBV5-1, with no clear D. Per the germline V gene, CDR1 is SGHRS and CDR2 is YFSETQ. The CDR3 is 14 residues long. V was pared by 0 bases and J by 0 bases, with 6 bases between.

The V call is TRBV29-1, the J call TRBJ2-6, with 8 nucleotides matching TRBD1. There are 15 residues in the CDR3. V lost 6 bases to trimming and J lost 0 bases; unmatched junction nucleotides: 4. Germline V lookup: CDR1 SQVTM, CDR2 ANQGSEA. DNA for the CDR3: TGCAGCGTGGGACAGGTGCCCTCTGGGGCCAACGTCCTGACTTTC. It is translated as CSVGQVPSGANVLTF. Using reference TRBV29-1 and TRBJ2-6 for the parts outside the CDR3, the full variable domain is SAVISQKPSRDICQRGTSLTIQCQVDSQVTMMFWYRQQPGQSLTLIATANQGSEATYESGFVIDKFPISRPNLTFSTLTVSNMSPEDSSIYLCSVGQVPSGANVLTFGAGSRLTVL.

The V and J genes are TRBV13 and TRBJ2-5; 9 nucleotides line up with TRBD2. V gave up 0 bases and J gave up 0 bases; unmatched junction bases: 2. This CDR3 contains 16 residues. The germline CDR1 and CDR2 sequences are PRHDT and FYEKMQ (reference sequence). The CDR3, as DNA: TGTGCCAGCAGCTTAGGAGCGGGGGGACACCAAGAGACCCAGTACTTC. The encoded protein is CASSLGAGGHQETQYF.

This clone appeared a single time. This chain uses TRBV5-5 with TRBJ2-1; D remains ambiguous. Trimming left V 1 base short and J 5 bases short, with 7 bases between. CDR3 length equals 13 residues. Germline-derived CDR1 and CDR2 are SGHKS and YYEKEE (reference sequence). As DNA, the CDR3 is TGTGCCAGCAGCTTGATGTTGGACAATGAGCAGTTCTTC. Translation gives CASSLMLDNEQFF.

The genes are TRBV7-6 and TRBJ2-2; TRBD2 aligns across 12 bases. The CDR3 runs to 15 residues. V shed 4 bases and J 9 bases; nucleotides not matched to a gene: 6. Germline V lookup: CDR1 SGHVS, CDR2 FNYEAQ. The DNA for the CDR3 is TGTGCCAGCAGCTCTAGCGGGGGGGCCGTCAGGGAGCTGTTTTTT. Encoded protein: CASSSSGGAVRELFF.

CDR3: CASTPGVYQPQHF. CDR3 nucleotides: TGTGCCAGCACCCCGGGGGTTTACCAGCCCCAGCATTTT. The rearrangement uses TRBV7-2 and TRBJ1-5; D is perhaps TRBD1 (5 bases). This CDR3 has 13 residues. The V gene lost 7 bases and the J gene lost 7 bases, with 14 bases spanning the gap. Germline V CDR1 and CDR2: SGHTA, FQGNSA.

The rearrangement uses TRBV29-1 and TRBJ2-2; 7 nucleotides agree with TRBD2. The junction had 4 bases not matched to a gene; V was cut back by 7 bases and J by 5 bases. CDR1 is SQVTM and CDR2 is ANQGSEA in the germline V gene. This CDR3 is 12 amino acids long. This CDR3 is CSAPGGTGELFF. The CDR3 DNA is TGCAGCGCACCGGGGGGTACCGGGGAGCTGTTTTTT.

This clone was counted a single time. The gene calls are TRBV27 and TRBJ1-1; possibly TRBD1 for D (5 bases). Germline CDR1 and CDR2: MNHEY and SMNVEV (reference sequence). Trimming shortened V by 1 base and J by 1 base, and 16 bases separated the two germline ends. The CDR3 has 17 residues. The chain's CDR3 is CASSLLRGGPPNTEAFF. CDR3 DNA: TGTGCCAGCAGTTTATTACGCGGGGGACCGCCGAACACTGAAGCTTTCTTT.

This rearrangement joins TRBV7-9 to TRBJ1-1, with 10 bases lining up with TRBD1. Losses at the gene ends were 7 bases for V and 5 bases for J; bases not matched to a gene: 10. CDR3 size: 15 residues. Germline V gene data show CDR1 as SEHNR and CDR2 as FQNEAQ (reference sequence). The CDR3 loop reads CASTPRGTGETEAFF. The CDR3 nucleotides are TGTGCCAGCACCCCGAGGGGGACAGGGGAAACTGAAGCTTTCTTT. Drawing the rest from reference TRBV7-9 and TRBJ1-1, the complete variable domain is DTGVSQNPRHKITKRGQNVTFRCDPISEHNRLYWYRQTLGQGPEFLTYFQNEAQLEKSRLLSDRFSAERPKGSFSTLEIQRTEQGDSAMYLCASTPRGTGETEAFFGQGTRLTVV.

This chain connects TRBV11-2 to TRBJ1-2; D unclear. The CDR3 is made up of 14 amino acids. The germline gives CDR1 SGHAT, CDR2 FQNNGV. Between the trimmed V and J ends, which lost 0 bases and 3 bases, there was a span of 8 bases. CDR3 in DNA: TGTGCCAGCAGCTTAGATCCCACCTACTATGGCTACACCTTC. Its protein is CASSLDPTYYGYTF.

This sequence joins TRBV27 and TRBJ2-7, with 7 bases lining up with TRBD2. Losses at the gene ends were 6 bases for V and 1 base for J; bases not matched to a gene: 9. The CDR3 consists of 15 residues. Germline-derived CDR1 and CDR2 are MNHEY and SMNVEV (reference sequence). The CDR3 sequence is CASRGERAGSYEQYF. CDR3 nucleotide sequence: TGTGCCAGCAGGGGGGAAAGAGCGGGGTCCTACGAGCAGTACTTC.

The chain recombines TRBV10-2 with TRBJ1-6; D unclear. CDR3 length equals 14 residues. The germline CDR1 and CDR2 sequences are WSHSY and SAAADI. Trimming cost V 3 bases and J 10 bases, with 13 bases left between them. The CDR3 here is CASSELQQRSPLHF. The CDR3 DNA reads as TGCGCCAGCAGTGAACTCCAACAGAGGTCACCCCTCCACTTT.

In DNA form, the CDR3 reads TGTGCCAGCAGTTACTCGATCTCCGGTTTGAACGAGCAGTACTTC. This codes for CASSYSISGLNEQYF. The chain carries TRBV6-5 and TRBJ2-7; unclear D gene. Germline loops: CDR1 MNHEY, CDR2 SVGAGI. V shed 0 bases and J shed 5 bases, with 14 bases lying between them. The CDR3 runs to 15 residues.

This chain joins TRBV5-1 and TRBJ1-4; possibly TRBD1 for D (5 bases). This CDR3 spans 15 amino acids. Trimming took off 3 bases at V and 3 bases at J, with 12 bases between the two ends. Germline CDR1 reads SGHRS; CDR2 reads YFSETQ. The CDR3 DNA reads TGCGCCAGCAGCTCCGCAGGGAGAGCTAATGAAAAACTGTTTTTT. Protein product: CASSSAGRANEKLFF.

The chain combines TRBV7-2 with TRBJ2-3; the match to TRBD2 covers 11 bases. The CDR3 has 14 residues. V shed 5 bases, J shed 5 bases, and the junction held 3 bases outside the gene matches. CDR1 and CDR2 from the germline V gene are SGHTA and FQGNSA. This CDR3 is CASSLSGGEDTQYF. CDR3 DNA: TGTGCCAGCAGCCTTAGCGGGGGGGAAGATACGCAGTATTTT.

This chain joins TRBV9 and TRBJ1-2; no firm D call. Per the germline V gene, CDR1 is SGDLS and CDR2 is YYNGEE. This CDR3 is 14 amino acids long. Between the trimmed V and J ends, which lost 0 bases and 0 bases, there was a span of 6 bases. CDR3 sequence (DNA): TGTGCCAGCAGCGTAGGGGTCCCTAACTATGGCTACACCTTC. It yields the protein CASSVGVPNYGYTF. Variable domain in full (rest from reference TRBV9 and TRBJ1-2): DSGVTQTPKHLITATGQRVTLRCSPRSGDLSVYWYQQSLDQGLQFLIQYYNGEERAKGNILERFSAQQFPDLHSELNLSSLELGDSALYFCASSVGVPNYGYTFGSGTRLTVV.

The sample holds one count of this clone. The CDR3 region has the DNA TGTGCCAGCAGCTCCCCGAGGGTAATAGATACGCAGTATTTT. Its protein is CASSSPRVIDTQYF. The rearrangement joins TRBV6-6 to TRBJ2-3; possible D gene TRBD2, 5 bases. Trimming took 6 bases from V and 5 from J, leaving 15 bases between them. CDR1 and CDR2 from the germline V gene are MNHNY and SVGAGI (reference sequence). The CDR3 has 14 amino acids.

The V call is TRBV29-1, the J call TRBJ1-2, with 7 bases matching TRBD1. V was clipped by 2 bases and J by 5 bases; unmatched bases: 8. CDR1 is SQVTM, CDR2 ANQGSEA, per germline. The CDR3 length is 14 residues. Here the CDR3 reads CSVENRQGGYGYTF. As DNA, the CDR3 is TGCAGCGTTGAAAACCGACAGGGAGGTTATGGCTACACCTTC.

The chain joins TRBV9 to TRBJ2-3, with 8 bases that match TRBD2. Per germline, CDR1 SGDLS and CDR2 YYNGEE. Trimming cost V 2 bases and J 3 bases; bases outside gene matches: 5. The CDR3 sequence is 15 residues long. The CDR3, as DNA: TGTGCCAGCAGCGTGGAAGCGGGGGAAACAGATACGCAGTATTTT. Residues: CASSVEAGETDTQYF.

CDR3 bases: TGTGCCTGGGCGACTAGCGGGTCCTACAATGAGCAGTTCTTC. It codes for CAWATSGSYNEQFF. The V gene is TRBV30, the J gene TRBJ2-1; TRBD2 aligns across 10 bases. After removal of 5 bases from V and 1 base from J, the junction contained 2 bases not matched to a gene. Germline CDR1 is GTSNPN and CDR2 is SVGIG (reference sequence). The CDR3 runs to 14 residues. The full variable domain, its missing parts supplied by reference TRBV30 and TRBJ2-1, is SQTIHQWPATLVQPVGSPLSLECTVEGTSNPNLYWYRQAAGRGLQLLFYSVGIGQISSEVPQNLSASRPQDRQFILSSKKLLLSDSGFYLCAWATSGSYNEQFFGPGTRLTVL.

The CDR3 reads CASSAQVELFF. For the CDR3, the DNA is TGTGCCAGCAGCGCTCAGGTGGAGCTGTTTTTT. The chain uses TRBV11-2 and TRBJ2-2; D gene ambiguous. Germline CDR1 and CDR2: SGHAT and FQNNGV. This CDR3 is 11 amino acids long. V was pared by 5 bases and J by 10 bases, with 8 bases between.